This TCR beta chain came from a study of vaccination and CD4 T cells after COVID-19. On the study more broadly: Vaccination of participants consisted of two doses of either BNT162b2 or mRNA-1273 vaccine. The authors used overlapping spike peptides from SARS-CoV-2, HCoV-NL63, HCoV-OC43 and HCoV-229E to stimulate cells.

Study-wide findings and caveats: Convalescent patients gained a median 86.3% of their reactive clones only post-vaccination.

The CDR3 is 13 amino acids. Trimming removed 2 bases from V and 0 bases from J, with 5 bases in between. Sequencing of cultured CD4+ T cell DNA used the Oncomine TCR Beta short-read assay. Genomic DNA was isolated from cultured CD4+ T cells. TCRdb fed the PCR reads into MiXCR, producing one record per CDR3 protein. The repertoire consists of fewer than 11,000 distinct CDR3 sequences, with roughly 30% occurring once and the leading ten covering approximately 12%. Treatment of the sample: approximately 10-day PBMC culture with coronavirus spike peptide pools or control peptides (ViraFEST assay). During the years 2011-2018, before the COVID-19 pandemic, the unexposed donor's CD4+ T cells were collected. Via ViraFEST, peptide pools expanded antigen-specific T cells before TCR sequencing. Of note for this clonotype: Its antigen remains unknown.

The TCR comes from a human donor in good health. Sequencing used CD4+ T cells from blood, cultured in vitro. The J gene is TRBJ2-7, the V gene TRBV12-3 or TRBV12-4, with D unresolved. CDR3 sequence reads: CASSLSHSYEQYF. The CDR3 DNA is TGTGCCAGCAGTTTATCACACTCCTACGAGCAGTACTTC.